Each of the 12 T cell receptor beta chains below was sequenced from the same sample in a study of graft-versus-host responses after intestinal transplantation. Profiled with immunoSEQ multiplex PCR; TCRdb holds only in-frame clones, not every one. The table has 13,000 to 15,000 clones, about 33% seen once. The material sequenced was alloreactive CD4+ T cells from a mixed lymphocyte reaction culture, taken before intestinal transplant. The subset is: CFSE-low proliferating T cells sorted from approximately 6-day pre-transplant mixed lymphocyte reaction (GvH or HvG direction). The receptors shown here come from a human patient who received an intestinal transplant.

This clone turned up a few times. V is TRBV6-5 and J is TRBJ2-3, with 8 bases aligning to TRBD2. Per the germline V gene, CDR1 is MNHEY and CDR2 is SVGAGI. J lost 3 bases, V lost 8 bases, and 7 bases had no gene match. There are 14 residues in the CDR3. CDR3 DNA sequence: TGTGCCAGCGAGCGGGAGATAGAGACAGATACGCAGTATTTT. This translates into CASEREIETDTQYF.

About this clone itself: A read error may account for a junction end that differs from germline. At the DNA level, this CDR3 is encoded by other sequences in the same sample as well. The J gene is TRBJ2-7, the V gene TRBV6-1; no clear D. Germline loops: CDR1 MNHNS, CDR2 SASEGT. This CDR3 has 14 residues. In DNA form, the CDR3 reads TGTGCTAGCACGGCTGCCGGGCCCCCCTACGAGCAGTACTTC. It is translated as CASTAAGPPYEQYF.

The chain is built from TRBV11-3 and TRBJ2-7; TRBD1 might be the D (6 bases). Germline V gene data show CDR1 as SGHNT and CDR2 as YENEEA. The V end was cut by 9 bases, the J end by 2 bases, with 14 bases between. The length of the CDR3 is 13 residues. CDR3 residues: CASTNRATYEQYF. CDR3 in DNA: TGTGCCAGTACGAACAGGGCAACCTACGAGCAGTACTTC.

This clone was counted only a few times. The V call is TRBV27, the J call TRBJ1-2; possibly TRBD1 for D (5 bases). Per the germline V gene, CDR1 is MNHEY and CDR2 is SMNVEV (reference sequence). CDR3 length: 13 amino acids. The germline V and J ends were trimmed by 0 bases and 8 bases, with 10 bases remaining between them. CDR3 in amino acids: CASSLSAAGGYTF. CDR3 bases: TGTGCCAGCAGTTTATCGGCAGCAGGGGGCTACACCTTC.

The CDR3 spells CASSPPIAGPSSYEQYF. DNA of the CDR3: TGTGCCAGCAGTCCTCCAATAGCGGGTCCTAGCTCCTACGAGCAGTACTTC. J is TRBJ2-7 and V is TRBV11-1; TRBD2 agrees at 7 bases. The length of the CDR3 is 17 residues. The germline CDR1 and CDR2 sequences are SGHAT and FQDESV (reference sequence). V lost 6 bases to trimming and J lost 0 bases; unmatched junction nucleotides: 14.

V gene TRBV5-4 combines with J gene TRBJ2-3; TRBD1 matches at 8 bases. Germline V lookup: CDR1 SGHNT, CDR2 YYREEE (reference sequence). This CDR3 is 18 amino acids long. The ends lost 4 bases at V and 1 base at J; junction bases unmatched: 14. The CDR3 DNA is TGTGCCAGCAGCCCCCCGGGACAGGTGCTCCTCGGCACAGATACGCAGTATTTT. This encodes CASSPPGQVLLGTDTQYF.

This clone was seen more than once but under ten times. The V gene is TRBV21-1, the J gene TRBJ2-5; TRBD2 is the table's D call and was not checked against the DNA. TRBV21-1 is an annotated pseudogene. CDR3 length: 16 amino acids. CDR3 DNA sequence: TGTGCCAGCAGCGGGCTCTCAAGGGGGGGACAAGAGACCCAGTACTTC. Its translation: CASSGLSRGGQETQYF.

This clone was detected only once. This chain links TRBV6-6 with TRBJ2-1; D is unclear. The V and J ends lost 4 bases and 9 bases respectively, with 13 bases between them. The CDR3 spans 13 residues. Germline CDR1 is MNHNY and CDR2 is SVGAGI (reference sequence). The CDR3 protein is CASSFDHGGEQFF. Here the CDR3 DNA reads TGTGCCAGCAGTTTCGACCACGGCGGTGAGCAGTTCTTC.

This clone was counted between two and nine times. The J gene is TRBJ1-3, the V gene TRBV5-1, with unresolved D. The CDR3 length is 17 residues. Germline loops: CDR1 SGHRS, CDR2 YFSETQ. V shed 0 bases and J shed 2 bases, with 15 bases lying between them. CDR3 DNA: TGCGCCAGCAGCTTGGAGCTCAACAGAAGGACTGGAAACACCATATATTTT. Encoded protein: CASSLELNRRTGNTIYF.

Remarks on this clone: This may be a read error: a much more frequent sequence differs by one nucleotide. This chain connects TRBV2 to TRBJ2-7; TRBD1 matches at 10 bases. The CDR3 is 16 residues long. V gave up 6 bases and J gave up 5 bases; unmatched junction bases: 13. Germline loops: CDR1 SNHLY, CDR2 FYNNEI. The CDR3 DNA reads TGTGCCAGCAGGAGACAGGGGGCGCTAGGCGGCAACGAGCAGTACTTC. Protein product: CASRRQGALGGNEQYF.

This sequence joins TRBV28 and TRBJ1-2; D is unresolved. The CDR3 loop spans 12 amino acids. V shed 6 bases and J shed 8 bases, with 13 bases lying between them. CDR1 is MDHEN, CDR2 SYDVKM, per germline. CDR3 sequence: CASRLPGAGYTF. The CDR3, as DNA: TGTGCCAGCAGGCTGCCGGGCGCAGGCTACACCTTC.

In its sample, this clone was seen a few times. V is TRBV28 and J is TRBJ2-7; D is uncertain. V was shortened by 10 bases and J by 0 bases, with 19 bases between the two germline ends. The germline gives CDR1 MDHEN, CDR2 SYDVKM. This CDR3 region has 15 residues. DNA of the CDR3: TGTGCCACCGCCACAGCGCTCCCTCGCTCCTACGAGCAGTACTTC. Its translation is CATATALPRSYEQYF.